These 20 T cell receptor beta chains were sequenced from one sample in a study (dated by TCRdb to 2013 to 2016). Receptor amplification or capture employed 5' RACE. Sequencing was performed on an Illumina MiSeq. In-frame beta chains were kept once TCRdb had trimmed the public reads at Q25 with fastp and called clones with MiXCR. Rows with a matching CDR3 protein are joined into one entry that keeps the most common DNA and genes. The sample includes under 65,000 distinct CDR3 sequences, with about a fifth observed a single time. 3.2% of the sample rests with the top ten. Cells that were CD4+CD25+CD127-/low were isolated as Tregs. The sample was tumor-infiltrating Tregs sorted from the breast tumor. These receptors came from a female donor with breast cancer.

The chain has TRBV5-4 and TRBJ1-1, with D unclear. Germline assignment: CDR1 SGHNT and CDR2 YYREEE (reference sequence). V was pared by 0 bases and J by 10 bases, with 7 bases between. The length of the CDR3 is 11 residues. The CDR3 coding sequence is TGTGCCAGCAGCTTGGACAAAAGAGCTTTCTTT. Translated, it gives CASSLDKRAFF. Full variable domain (rest looked up from reference TRBV5-4 and TRBJ1-1): ETGVTQSPTHLIKTRGQQVTLRCSSQSGHNTVSWYQQALGQGPQFIFQYYREEENGRGNFPPRFSGLQFPNYSSELNVNALELDDSALYLCASSLDKRAFFGQGTRLTVV.

In this sample, this clonotype turned up once. The junction departs from germline at one end; a sequencing error may be responsible. The V call is TRBV20-1, the J call TRBJ2-7; D assignment may be TRBD1 or TRBD2 (5 bases each). This CDR3 is built from 12 residues. Germline V CDR1 and CDR2: DFQATT, SNEGSKA (reference sequence). The CDR3 here is CSARGGRYEQHF. As DNA, the CDR3 is TGCAGTGCACGTGGGGGACGCTACGAGCAGCACTTC.

CDR3 loop: CASSQPRRGSTDTQYF. In nucleotides, the CDR3 is TGCGCCAGCAGCCAACCTAGGAGGGGAAGCACAGATACGCAGTATTTT. The genes are TRBV4-1 and TRBJ2-3, with D possibly matching TRBD2 (6 bases). The ends were cut back, 2 bases at V and 0 bases at J, with 12 bases in the middle. Germline V CDR1 and CDR2: MGHRA, YSYEKL. The CDR3 covers 16 residues.

This clonotype was detected a few times. The rearrangement joins TRBV4-1 to TRBJ2-4, with TRBD2 matching over 9 bases. Losses at the gene ends were 0 bases for V and 2 bases for J; bases not matched to a gene: 8. Germline CDR1 is MGHRA and CDR2 is YSYEKL. This CDR3 comprises 18 residues. In nucleotides, the CDR3 is TGCGCCAGCAGCCAAGACCCTAGCGGGATCGGGACCAAAAACATTCAGTACTTC. It encodes CASSQDPSGIGTKNIQYF.

The CDR3 sequence is CASSYLPGKEAKQYF. DNA of the CDR3: TGCGCCAGCAGCTACTTACCGGGAAAGGAAGCGAAGCAGTACTTC. The rearrangement joins TRBV5-1 to TRBJ2-7, with a weak D call TRBD2 (5 bases). V was pared by 3 bases and J by 8 bases, with 21 bases between. This CDR3 has 15 residues. Germline CDR1 SGHRS, CDR2 YFSETQ.

There are many counts of this clonotype. The chain combines TRBV20-1 with TRBJ2-7, with 13 nucleotides matching TRBD2. There are 15 residues in the CDR3. In germline, CDR1 is DFQATT, CDR2 SNEGSKA (reference sequence). J gave up 2 bases and V 6 bases, and 7 bases lay outside the gene matches. Written as DNA, the CDR3 is TGCAGTGCCCGGGGACTAGCGGGATATACCTACGAGCAGTACTTC. This translates into CSARGLAGYTYEQYF.

This clonotype was seen ten or more times. V usage is TRBV20-1 and J usage is TRBJ1-2; TRBD1 aligns across 9 bases. Germline-derived CDR1 and CDR2 are DFQATT and SNEGSKA (reference sequence). The CDR3 is 14 amino acids. The trim removed 0 bases at V and 8 bases at J, leaving 7 bases unmatched. The CDR3 loop is CSARDVDRGKGYTF. As DNA, the CDR3 is TGCAGTGCTAGAGATGTCGACAGGGGGAAGGGCTACACCTTC.

The chain joins TRBV20-1 to TRBJ2-7, with 7 bases that match TRBD2. The junction had 9 bases not matched to a gene; V was cut back by 5 bases and J by 5 bases. Germline V gives CDR1 DFQATT, CDR2 SNEGSKA (reference sequence). The CDR3 has 13 amino acids. This CDR3 reads CSAAPLATDEQYF. For the CDR3, the DNA is TGCAGTGCTGCCCCACTAGCGACGGACGAGCAGTACTTC.

This clonotype was detected only a few times. This chain uses TRBV5-5 with TRBJ2-2; TRBD1 is a possible D gene (5 bases). The CDR3 runs 16 residues. Per germline, CDR1 SGHKS and CDR2 YYEKEE (reference sequence). Trimming removed 1 base from V and 1 base from J, with 11 bases in between. The CDR3 is CASSLFSGQNTGELFF. The DNA for the CDR3 is TGTGCCAGCAGCTTGTTTTCAGGACAGAACACCGGGGAGCTGTTTTTT.

This rearrangement joins TRBV20-1 to TRBJ1-5; 9 bases are shared with TRBD1. Trimming removed 3 bases from V and 5 bases from J; junction bases left unmatched: 5. Looked up from germline, CDR1 is DFQATT and CDR2 is SNEGSKA (reference sequence). The CDR3 is 14 residues long. CDR3 DNA sequence: TGCAGTGCTAGTGCGACAGGGGGACATCAGCCCCAGCATTTT. Translation gives CSASATGGHQPQHF.

This clonotype has only a few counts. The V gene is TRBV6-5, the J gene TRBJ2-7; D is perhaps TRBD1 (6 bases). Trimming pared 5 bases from V and 0 bases from J, leaving 14 bases between. The V gene's germline CDR1 is MNHEY and CDR2 SVGAGI. CDR3 length: 15 amino acids. In DNA, the CDR3 is TGTGCCAGCAGTACCTGGACAGTAAACTCCTACGAGCAGTACTTC. This encodes CASSTWTVNSYEQYF.

V gene TRBV5-1 combines with J gene TRBJ2-7; the match to TRBD2 covers 12 bases. The CDR3 contains 18 residues. Unmatched junction bases numbered 9, after V lost 0 bases and J lost 2 bases. Germline V lookup: CDR1 SGHRS, CDR2 YFSETQ. This chain's CDR3 is CASSLVASGRAFAYEQYF. The DNA of the CDR3 is TGCGCCAGCAGCTTGGTAGCTAGCGGGAGGGCATTCGCCTACGAGCAGTACTTC.

A few counts support this clonotype. Its ends do not fully match the called genes, so a read error is possible. The rearrangement uses TRBV27 and TRBJ2-1; possibly TRBD1 for D (6 bases). Germline CDR1 is MNHEY and CDR2 is SMNVEV (reference sequence). The CDR3 is made up of 15 amino acids. CDR3 in DNA: TGTGCCAGCAAGTGGGGGCAGGGGCCCTACAATGGGCAGTTCTTC. Its protein product is CASKWGQGPYNGQFF.

This clonotype has a handful of counts. The chain links TRBV7-9 to TRBJ1-1, with D perhaps matching TRBD1 (5 bases). This CDR3 spans 12 amino acids. Germline loops: CDR1 SEHNR, CDR2 FQNEAQ (reference sequence). Trimming took off 10 bases at V and 5 bases at J, with 14 bases between the two ends. DNA of the CDR3: TGTGCCACCCCTGCGGGGGAGACTGAAGCTTTCTTT. The encoded protein is CATPAGETEAFF.

This clonotype was detected only a few times. This may arise from a read error, as a much more abundant clone is one base away. The chain links TRBV12-5 to TRBJ2-1; weak D call: TRBD2 (5 bases). This CDR3 has 12 residues. Germline assignment: CDR1 LGHNT and CDR2 FRNRAP. This CDR3 reads CASKLDYDEQFF. DNA for the CDR3: TGTGCTAGCAAACTTGACTACGATGAGCAGTTCTTC.

The chain carries TRBV20-1 and TRBJ1-2; 8 bases align to TRBD1. V shed 5 bases and J 6 bases; nucleotides not matched to a gene: 5. The CDR3 totals 12 residues. CDR1 and CDR2 from the germline V gene are DFQATT and SNEGSKA (reference sequence). This CDR3 is CSAPDRVNGYTF. The CDR3, as DNA: TGCAGTGCTCCGGACAGGGTGAATGGCTACACCTTC.

On this clonotype: With a much larger clone just one base away, this may be a read error. The rearrangement joins TRBV6-5 to TRBJ2-7; maybe TRBD2 (5 bases). Germline CDR1 is MNHEY and CDR2 is SVGAGI. Trimming shortened V by 5 bases and J by 4 bases, and 9 bases separated the two germline ends. CDR3 length: 12 residues. Written as DNA, the CDR3 is TGTGCCAGCAGTGCCGGGGTTTACGAGCAGTACTTC. It specifies CASSAGVYEQYF.

This clonotype was seen repeatedly, ten times or more. V is TRBV5-4 and J is TRBJ2-2; D gene ambiguous. Between the trimmed V and J ends, which lost 5 bases and 7 bases, there was a span of 12 bases. The germline V gene has CDR1 SGHNT and CDR2 YYREEE (reference sequence). This CDR3 has 13 amino acids. The CDR3 DNA reads as TGTGCCAGCAGGCGCGATTTAAGCGGGGAGCTGTTTTTT. As protein: CASRRDLSGELFF.

This clonotype showed up many times. The genes are TRBV5-1 and TRBJ2-1; no clear D. Germline values: CDR1 SGHRS, CDR2 YFSETQ. This CDR3 region has 14 residues. V dropped 4 bases and J dropped 0 bases, with 8 bases sitting between them. This chain's CDR3 is CASSTQSSYNEQFF. CDR3 coding DNA: TGCGCCAGCAGCACCCAGAGCTCCTACAATGAGCAGTTCTTC.

The chain combines TRBV28 with TRBJ1-6, with 9 positions matching TRBD1. The germline gives CDR1 MDHEN, CDR2 SYDVKM. After removal of 6 bases from V and 6 bases from J, the junction contained 6 bases not matched to a gene. CDR3 length: 15 residues. In nucleotides, the CDR3 is TGTGCCAGCAGGACTCCGGGACAGGGTAATTCACCCCTCCACTTT. As protein: CASRTPGQGNSPLHF. Filled out from reference TRBV28 and TRBJ1-6, the complete variable domain reads DVKVTQSSRYLVKRTGEKVFLECVQDMDHENMFWYRQDPGLGLRLIYFSYDVKMKEKGDIPEGYSVSREKKERFSLILESASTNQTSMYLCASRTPGQGNSPLHFGNGTRLTVT.